This T cell receptor beta chain was documented in a study of blood T cell repertoires in COVID-19. Turning to the study itself: Samples taken during acute and convalescent COVID-19 were collected in the United States, Italy and Spain.

Original data processing: Cell counts per sample came from amplifying reference gene primers. Produced via immunoSEQ multiplex PCR; TCRdb's table is partial and in-frame only. The DNA was the basis for D and trimming; V, J and clone size are from that table. Found here are a few hundred thousand clones, more than 75% of them singletons; the top ten hold 1.2%. The CDR3 is 15 amino acids. The V end was cut by 0 bases, the J end by 0 bases, with 11 bases between. CDR1 and CDR2 (germline): GTSNPN, SVGIG (reference sequence). The source is a woman between 18 and 29 years old who had recovered from COVID-19. The chain couples TRBV30 to TRBJ1-2; possibly TRBD1 for D (6 bases). Sequenced input: PBMCs or T cells enriched from blood (not recorded which). This chain's CDR3 is CAWSVRKGANYGYTF. DNA for the CDR3: TGTGCCTGGAGTGTACGAAAGGGGGCTAACTATGGCTACACCTTC.